The clone carrying this TCR beta chain has a count of ten or more. Antigen: not known. The data originate from a study of T cells in Graves' hyperthyroidism and ophthalmopathy. Study-wide points: Patients with ophthalmopathy were separated from those with stable hyperthyroidism by a 13 V-J model.

It was RNA transcripts that yielded the amplified TCR beta CDR3 regions. RT-PCR in the first round (using the HTBI primer set) targeted the TCR CDR3. MiXCR was run by TCRdb on the multiplex PCR reads, yielding one entry per CDR3 protein. The sample consists of nearly 750,000 distinct CDR3 sequences, roughly 32% of them appearing once. If no ophthalmopathy progression occurred within 18 months, Graves' hyperthyroidism was stable. For the diagnoses, clinical symptoms, serum thyroxine and TRAb, thyroid ultrasound and orbital computed tomography were used. The sequenced sample was blood. This sequence was found in a woman in her thirties or forties with Graves' hyperthyroidism.

The CDR3 is CSATDSSGANVLTF. CDR3 sequence (DNA): TGCAGCGCGACGGACTCCTCTGGGGCCAACGTCCTGACTTTC. The rearrangement links TRBV29-1 to TRBJ2-6, with D perhaps matching TRBD2 (5 bases). V was shortened by 7 bases and J by 0 bases, with 10 bases between the two germline ends. The germline CDR1 and CDR2 sequences are SQVTM and ANQGSEA. This CDR3 region has 14 residues.